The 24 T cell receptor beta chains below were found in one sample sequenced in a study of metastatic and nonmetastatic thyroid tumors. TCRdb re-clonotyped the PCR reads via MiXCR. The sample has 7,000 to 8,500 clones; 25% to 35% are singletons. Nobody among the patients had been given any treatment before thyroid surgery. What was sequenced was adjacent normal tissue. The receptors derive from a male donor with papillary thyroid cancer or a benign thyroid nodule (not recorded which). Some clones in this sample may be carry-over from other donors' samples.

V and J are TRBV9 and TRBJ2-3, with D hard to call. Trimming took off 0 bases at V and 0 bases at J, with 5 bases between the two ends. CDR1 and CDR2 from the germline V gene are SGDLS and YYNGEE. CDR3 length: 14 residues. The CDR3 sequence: CASSVGHSTDTQYF. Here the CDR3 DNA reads TGTGCCAGCAGCGTAGGGCACAGCACAGATACGCAGTATTTT.

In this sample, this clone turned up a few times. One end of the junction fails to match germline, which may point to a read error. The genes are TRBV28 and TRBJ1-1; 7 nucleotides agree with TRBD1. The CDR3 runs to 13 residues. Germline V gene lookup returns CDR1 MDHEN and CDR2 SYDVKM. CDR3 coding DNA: TGTGCCAGCAGCTCGACAGGGAACACTGAAGCCTTCTTT. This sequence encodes CASSSTGNTEAFF.

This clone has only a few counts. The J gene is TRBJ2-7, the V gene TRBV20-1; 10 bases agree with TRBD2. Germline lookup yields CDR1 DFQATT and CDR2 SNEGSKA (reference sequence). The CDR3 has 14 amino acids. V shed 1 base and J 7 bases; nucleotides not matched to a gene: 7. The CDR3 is CSARVAGGMGEQYF. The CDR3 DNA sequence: TGCAGTGCTAGAGTAGCGGGAGGAATGGGGGAGCAGTACTTC.

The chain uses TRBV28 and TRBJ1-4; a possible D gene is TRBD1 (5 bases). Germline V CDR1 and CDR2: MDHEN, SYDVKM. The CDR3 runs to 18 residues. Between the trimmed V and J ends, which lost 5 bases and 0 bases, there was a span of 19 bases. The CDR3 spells CASSPIYTPRATNEKLFF. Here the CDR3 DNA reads TGTGCCAGCAGTCCTATATATACCCCCAGGGCAACTAATGAAAAACTGTTTTTT.

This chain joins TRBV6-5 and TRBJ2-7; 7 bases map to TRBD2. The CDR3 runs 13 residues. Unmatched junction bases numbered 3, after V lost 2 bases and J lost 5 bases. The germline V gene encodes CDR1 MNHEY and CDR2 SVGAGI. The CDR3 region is CASSYREGNEQYF. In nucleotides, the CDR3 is TGTGCCAGCAGTTACAGGGAGGGCAACGAGCAGTACTTC.

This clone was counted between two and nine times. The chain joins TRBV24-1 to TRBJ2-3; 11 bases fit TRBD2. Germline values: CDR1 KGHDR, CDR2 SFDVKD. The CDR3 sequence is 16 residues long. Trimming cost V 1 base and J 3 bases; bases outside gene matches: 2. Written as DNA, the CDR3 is TGTGCCACCAGTGATTTCAGGACTAGCGGGACAGATACGCAGTATTTT. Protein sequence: CATSDFRTSGTDTQYF.

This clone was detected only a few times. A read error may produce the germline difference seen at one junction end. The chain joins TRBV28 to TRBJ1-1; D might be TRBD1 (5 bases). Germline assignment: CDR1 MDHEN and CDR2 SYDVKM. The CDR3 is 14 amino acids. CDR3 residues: CAGSSPGVNTEAFF. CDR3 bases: TGTGCCGGCAGTTCACCGGGGGTAAATACTGAAGCTTTCTTT.

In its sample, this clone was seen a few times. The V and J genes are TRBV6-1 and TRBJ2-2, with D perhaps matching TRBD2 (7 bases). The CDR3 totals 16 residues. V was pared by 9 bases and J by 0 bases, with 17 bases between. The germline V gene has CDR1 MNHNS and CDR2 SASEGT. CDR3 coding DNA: TGTGCCAGTACTAGGGGGGGCGGGGCGAACACCGGGGAGCTGTTTTTT. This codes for CASTRGGGANTGELFF.

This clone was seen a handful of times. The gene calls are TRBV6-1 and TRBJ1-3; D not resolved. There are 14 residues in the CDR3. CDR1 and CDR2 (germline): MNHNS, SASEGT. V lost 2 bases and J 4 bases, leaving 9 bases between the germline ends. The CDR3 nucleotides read TGTGCCAGCAGTGAATCGAGGATCGGAAACACCATATATTTT. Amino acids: CASSESRIGNTIYF.

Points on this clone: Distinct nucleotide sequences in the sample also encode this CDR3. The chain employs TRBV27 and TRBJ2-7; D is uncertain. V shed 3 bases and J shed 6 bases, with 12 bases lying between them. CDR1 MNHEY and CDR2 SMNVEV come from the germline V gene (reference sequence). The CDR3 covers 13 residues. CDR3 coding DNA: TGTGCCAGCAGTTTCGCACAGTACGTCGAGCAGTACTTC. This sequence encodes CASSFAQYVEQYF.

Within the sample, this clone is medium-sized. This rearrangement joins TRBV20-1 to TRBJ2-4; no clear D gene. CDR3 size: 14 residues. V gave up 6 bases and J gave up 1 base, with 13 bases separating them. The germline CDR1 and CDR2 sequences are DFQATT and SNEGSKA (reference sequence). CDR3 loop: CSARSNGAKNIQYF. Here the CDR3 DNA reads TGCAGTGCCAGGAGTAACGGGGCCAAAAACATTCAGTACTTC.

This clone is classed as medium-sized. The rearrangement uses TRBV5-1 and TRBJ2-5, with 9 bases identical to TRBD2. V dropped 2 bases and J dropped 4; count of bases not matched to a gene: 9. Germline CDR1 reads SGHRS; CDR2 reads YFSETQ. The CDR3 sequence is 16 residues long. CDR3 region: CASSLSGAGGLETQYF. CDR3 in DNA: TGCGCCAGCAGCTTATCAGGAGCGGGAGGATTAGAGACCCAGTACTTC.

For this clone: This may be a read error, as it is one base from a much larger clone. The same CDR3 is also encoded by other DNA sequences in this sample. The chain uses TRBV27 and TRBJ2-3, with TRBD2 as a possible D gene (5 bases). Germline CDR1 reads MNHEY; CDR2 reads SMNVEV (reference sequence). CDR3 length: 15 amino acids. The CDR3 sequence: CASSGGGSSTDTQYF. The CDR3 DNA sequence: TGTGCCAGCAGTGGAGGCGGATCTAGCACTGATACGCAGTATTTT.

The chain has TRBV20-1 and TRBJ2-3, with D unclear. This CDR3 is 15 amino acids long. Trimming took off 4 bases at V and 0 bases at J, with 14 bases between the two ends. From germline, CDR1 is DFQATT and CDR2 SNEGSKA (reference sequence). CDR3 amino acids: CSATTNGISTDTQYF. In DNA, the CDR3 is TGCAGTGCTACCACCAATGGCATTAGCACAGATACGCAGTATTTT.

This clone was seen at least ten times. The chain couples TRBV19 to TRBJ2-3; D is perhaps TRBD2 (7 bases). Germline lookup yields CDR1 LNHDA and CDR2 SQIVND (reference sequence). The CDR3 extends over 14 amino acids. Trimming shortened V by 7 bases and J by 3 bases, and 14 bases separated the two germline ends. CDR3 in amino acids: CASKGRGRTDTQYF. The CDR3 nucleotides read TGTGCCAGTAAAGGGCGGGGGCGTACAGATACGCAGTATTTT.

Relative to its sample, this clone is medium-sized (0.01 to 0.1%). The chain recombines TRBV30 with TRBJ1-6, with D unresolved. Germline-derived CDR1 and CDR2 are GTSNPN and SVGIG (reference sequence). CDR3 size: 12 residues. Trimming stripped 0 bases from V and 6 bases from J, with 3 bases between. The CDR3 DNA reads TGTGCCTGGAGTGTAGGTAATTCACCCCTCCACTTT. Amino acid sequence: CAWSVGNSPLHF.

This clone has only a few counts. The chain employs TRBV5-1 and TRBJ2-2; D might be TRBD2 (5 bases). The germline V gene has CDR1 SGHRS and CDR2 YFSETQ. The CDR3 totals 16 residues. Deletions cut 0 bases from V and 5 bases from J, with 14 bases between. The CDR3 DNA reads TGCGCCAGCAGCTTGGTTCCCCTGGGCGGGACCGGGGAGCTGTTTTTT. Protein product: CASSLVPLGGTGELFF. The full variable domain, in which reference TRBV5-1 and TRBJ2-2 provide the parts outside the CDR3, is KAGVTQTPRYLIKTRGQQVTLSCSPISGHRSVSWYQQTPGQGLQFLFEYFSETQRNKGNFPGRFSGRQFSNSRSEMNVSTLELGDSALYLCASSLVPLGGTGELFFGEGSRLTVL.

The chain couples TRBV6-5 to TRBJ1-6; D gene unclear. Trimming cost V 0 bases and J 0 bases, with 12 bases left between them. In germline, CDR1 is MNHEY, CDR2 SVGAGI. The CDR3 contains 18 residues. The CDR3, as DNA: TGTGCCAGCAGTTACTCGAGTCCCAGGAGCTCCTATAATTCACCCCTCCACTTT. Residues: CASSYSSPRSSYNSPLHF.

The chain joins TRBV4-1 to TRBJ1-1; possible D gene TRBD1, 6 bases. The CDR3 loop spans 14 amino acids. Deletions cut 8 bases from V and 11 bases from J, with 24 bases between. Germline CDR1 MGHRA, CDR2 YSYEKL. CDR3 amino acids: CASAQDPGANEAFF. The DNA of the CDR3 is TGCGCCAGCGCCCAAGATCCGGGGGCCAATGAGGCTTTCTTT.

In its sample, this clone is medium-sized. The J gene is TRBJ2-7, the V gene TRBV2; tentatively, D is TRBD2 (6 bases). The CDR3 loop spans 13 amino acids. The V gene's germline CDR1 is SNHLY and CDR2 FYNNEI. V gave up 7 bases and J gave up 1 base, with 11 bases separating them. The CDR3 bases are TGTGCCAGCACACCCGGGACTTCCTACGAGCAGTACTTC. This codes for CASTPGTSYEQYF.

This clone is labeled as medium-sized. The CDR3 nucleotides read TGTGCCAGCAGCTTAACGGGTGGGAGGACAGATACGCAGTATTTT. It encodes CASSLTGGRTDTQYF. The gene calls are TRBV7-3 and TRBJ2-3; D might be TRBD2 (6 bases). Germline V lookup: CDR1 SGHTA, CDR2 FQGTGA. The CDR3 consists of 15 residues. Between the trimmed V and J ends, which lost 0 bases and 3 bases, there was a span of 10 bases. Based on the CDR3 plus reference TRBV7-3 and TRBJ2-3, the full variable domain is GAGVSQTPSNKVTEKGKYVELRCDPISGHTALYWYRQSLGQGPEFLIYFQGTGAADDSGLPNDRFFAVRPEGSVSTLKIQRTERGDSAVYLCASSLTGGRTDTQYFGPGTRLTVL.

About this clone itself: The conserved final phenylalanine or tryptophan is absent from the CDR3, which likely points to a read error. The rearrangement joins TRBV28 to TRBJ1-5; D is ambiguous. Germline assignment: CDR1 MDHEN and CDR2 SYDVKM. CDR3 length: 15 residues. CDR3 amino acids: CASSLSWASNQHQHS. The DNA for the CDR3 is TGTGCCAGCAGTTTATCTTGGGCAAGCAATCAGCACCAGCATTCT.

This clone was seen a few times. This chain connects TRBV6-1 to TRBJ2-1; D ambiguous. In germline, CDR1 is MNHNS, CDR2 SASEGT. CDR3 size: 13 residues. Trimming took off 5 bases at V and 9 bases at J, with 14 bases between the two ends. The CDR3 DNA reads TGTGCCAGCAGTCCTGGTACAAGGATTGAGCAGTTCTTC. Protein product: CASSPGTRIEQFF.

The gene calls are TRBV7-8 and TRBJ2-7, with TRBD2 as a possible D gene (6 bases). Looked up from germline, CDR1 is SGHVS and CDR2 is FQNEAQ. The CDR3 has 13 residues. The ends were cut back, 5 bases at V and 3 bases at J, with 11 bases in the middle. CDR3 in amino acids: CASSLGLSYEQYF. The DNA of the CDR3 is TGTGCCAGCAGCCTGGGACTTAGCTACGAGCAGTACTTC.